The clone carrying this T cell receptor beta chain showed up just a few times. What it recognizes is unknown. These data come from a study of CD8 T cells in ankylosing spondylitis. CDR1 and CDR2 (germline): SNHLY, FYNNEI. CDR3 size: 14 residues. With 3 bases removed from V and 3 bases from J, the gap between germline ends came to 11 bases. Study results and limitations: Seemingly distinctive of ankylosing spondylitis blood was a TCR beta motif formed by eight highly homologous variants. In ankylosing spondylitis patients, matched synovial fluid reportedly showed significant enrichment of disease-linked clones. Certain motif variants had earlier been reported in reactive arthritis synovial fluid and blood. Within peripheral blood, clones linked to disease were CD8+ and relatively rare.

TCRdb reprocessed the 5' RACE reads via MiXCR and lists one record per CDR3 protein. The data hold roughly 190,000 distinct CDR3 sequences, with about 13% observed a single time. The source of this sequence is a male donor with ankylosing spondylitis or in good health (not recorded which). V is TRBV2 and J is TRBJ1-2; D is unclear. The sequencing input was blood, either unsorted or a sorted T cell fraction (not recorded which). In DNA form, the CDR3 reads TGTGCCAGCAGTGATGGGAACGGGGACTATGGCTACACCTTC. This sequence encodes CASSDGNGDYGYTF. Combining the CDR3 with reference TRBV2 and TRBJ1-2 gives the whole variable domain EPEVTQTPSHQVTQMGQEVILRCVPISNHLYFYWYRQILGQKVEFLVSFYNNEISEKSEIFDDQFSVERPDGSNFTLKIRSTKLEDSAMYFCASSDGNGDYGYTFGSGTRLTVV.